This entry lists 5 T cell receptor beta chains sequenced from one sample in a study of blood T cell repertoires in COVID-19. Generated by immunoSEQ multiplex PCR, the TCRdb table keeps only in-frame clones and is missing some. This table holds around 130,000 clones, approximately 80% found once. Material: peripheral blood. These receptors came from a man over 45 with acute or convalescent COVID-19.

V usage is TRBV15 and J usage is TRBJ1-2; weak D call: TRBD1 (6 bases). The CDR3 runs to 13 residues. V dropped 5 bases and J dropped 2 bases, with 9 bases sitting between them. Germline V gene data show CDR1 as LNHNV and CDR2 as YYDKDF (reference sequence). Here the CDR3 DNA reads TGTGCCACCAGCGTAGACAGGAACTATGGCTACACCTTC. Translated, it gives CATSVDRNYGYTF.

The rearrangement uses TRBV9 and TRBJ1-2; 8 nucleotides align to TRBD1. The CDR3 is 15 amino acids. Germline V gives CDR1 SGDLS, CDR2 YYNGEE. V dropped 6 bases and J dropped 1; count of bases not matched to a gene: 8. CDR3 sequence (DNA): TGTGCCAGCACCCTTACAGGGGGAGGTAACTATGGCTACACCTTC. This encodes CASTLTGGGNYGYTF.

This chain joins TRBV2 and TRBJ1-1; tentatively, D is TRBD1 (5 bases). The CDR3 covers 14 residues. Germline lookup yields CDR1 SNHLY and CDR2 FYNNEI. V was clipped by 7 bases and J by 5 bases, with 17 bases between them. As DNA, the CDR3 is TGTGCCAGCACCCCTGGGGCAGGAAGGACTGAAGCTTTCTTT. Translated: CASTPGAGRTEAFF.

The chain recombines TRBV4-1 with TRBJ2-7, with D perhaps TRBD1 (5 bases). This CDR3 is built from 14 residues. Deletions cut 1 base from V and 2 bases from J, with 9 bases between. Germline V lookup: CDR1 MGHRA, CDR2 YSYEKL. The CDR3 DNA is TGCGCCAGCAGCCAAGGAGTAGGGGCCTACGAGCAGTACTTC. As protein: CASSQGVGAYEQYF.

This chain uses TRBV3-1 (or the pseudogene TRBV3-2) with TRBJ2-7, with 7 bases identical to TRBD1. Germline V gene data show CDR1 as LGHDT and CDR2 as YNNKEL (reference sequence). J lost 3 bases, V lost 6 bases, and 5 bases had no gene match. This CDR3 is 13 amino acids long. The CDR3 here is CASRGTAIYEQYF. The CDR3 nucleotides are TGTGCCAGCAGAGGGACAGCGATCTACGAGCAGTACTTC.